The 15 T cell receptor beta chains below come from one sample, sequenced in a study of cytomegalovirus exposure and HLA in healthy donors. Profiling relied on immunoSEQ multiplex PCR, and the TCRdb table lists in-frame clones only, not all of them. The sample has 50,000 to 65,000 clones, approximately 95% seen once. Material: PBMCs. These TCRs come from a young woman in good health and CMV-seropositive.

V gene TRBV11-2 combines with J gene TRBJ1-3, with 7 bases identical to TRBD1. The CDR3 extends over 16 amino acids. Germline V lookup: CDR1 SGHAT, CDR2 FQNNGV. V gave up 2 bases and J gave up 2 bases; unmatched junction bases: 6. The chain's CDR3 is CASSLNIGTAGNTIYF. CDR3 coding DNA: TGTGCCAGCAGCTTAAATATCGGGACAGCTGGAAACACCATATATTTT.

V and J are TRBV7-6 and TRBJ2-5; D perhaps matches TRBD1 (5 bases). CDR3 size: 17 residues. Trimming left V 5 bases short and J 4 bases short, with 23 bases between. In germline, CDR1 is SGHVS, CDR2 FNYEAQ. The CDR3 reads CASSTLTLGVGGETQYF. The CDR3, as DNA: TGTGCCAGCAGCACTCTGACCCTAGGGGTGGGTGGAGAGACCCAGTACTTC. Looking up the rest from reference TRBV7-6 and TRBJ2-5 gives the full variable domain: GAGVSQSPRYKVTKRGQDVALRCDPISGHVSLYWYRQALGQGPEFLTYFNYEAQQDKSGLPNDRFSAERPEGSISTLTIQRTEQRDSAMYRCASSTLTLGVGGETQYFGPGTRLLVL.

The chain joins TRBV7-2 to TRBJ1-5; maybe TRBD1 (5 bases). Germline V gene data show CDR1 as SGHTA and CDR2 as FQGNSA. This CDR3 spans 14 amino acids. V was trimmed by 6 bases and J by 5 bases, leaving 14 bases between them. The CDR3 reads CASSLGVWDQPQHF. CDR3 DNA: TGTGCCAGCAGTCTAGGGGTTTGGGATCAGCCCCAGCATTTT.

The chain employs TRBV6-4 and TRBJ2-3; D is possibly TRBD2 (5 bases). With 4 bases removed from V and 0 bases from J, the gap between germline ends came to 11 bases. CDR3 length: 15 amino acids. Germline V gene lookup returns CDR1 MRHNA and CDR2 SNTAGT. CDR3 in DNA: TGTGCCAGCAGTGTCAATAGCGCTAGCACAGATACGCAGTATTTT. This sequence encodes CASSVNSASTDTQYF.

About this clone: The junction departs from germline at one end; a sequencing error may be responsible. V gene TRBV9 combines with J gene TRBJ2-5; 8 bases map to TRBD1. The germline gives CDR1 SGDLS, CDR2 YYNGEE. This CDR3 comprises 14 residues. DNA of the CDR3: TGTGCCAGCGCCGGGACAGGTGGCCAAAAGACCCAGTACTTC. Translating it yields CASAGTGGQKTQYF.

The chain joins TRBV19 to TRBJ1-2, with 7 bases fitting TRBD1. CDR1 and CDR2 (germline): LNHDA, SQIVND (reference sequence). The CDR3 extends over 14 amino acids. V was clipped by 4 bases and J by 4 bases; unmatched bases: 6. The CDR3 region has the DNA TGTGCCAGTAGTACGACAGGGTCCGGCTATGGCTACACCTTC. This translates into CASSTTGSGYGYTF.

This chain uses TRBV7-9 with TRBJ1-1; 7 bases fit TRBD1. The CDR3 sequence is 15 residues long. CDR1 and CDR2 from the germline V gene are SEHNR and FQNEAQ (reference sequence). The V gene end was trimmed by 3 bases and the J gene end by 1 base; junction bases not matched to a gene: 5. CDR3 nucleotide sequence: TGTGCCAGCAGCTTCGAGGGACAGACGAACACTGAAGCTTTCTTT. Translating gives CASSFEGQTNTEAFF.

The J gene is TRBJ2-1, the V gene TRBV29-1; D is possibly TRBD2 (5 bases). The V end lost 0 bases, the J end lost 4 bases, and 10 bases lay between the germline ends. The CDR3 has 14 residues. In germline, CDR1 is SQVTM, CDR2 ANQGSEA. CDR3: CSVEEVAPYNEQFF. CDR3 DNA: TGCAGCGTTGAAGAAGTAGCGCCTTACAATGAGCAGTTCTTC.

The chain joins TRBV5-4 to TRBJ2-1, with D perhaps matching TRBD1 (6 bases). CDR1 is SGHNT, CDR2 YYREEE, per germline (reference sequence). The V end lost 2 bases, the J end lost 3 bases, and 12 bases lay between the germline ends. The CDR3 totals 15 residues. Here the CDR3 reads CASSFFTGSYNEQFF. CDR3 bases: TGTGCCAGCAGCTTTTTCACAGGGAGCTACAATGAGCAGTTCTTC.

This clone was seen more than once but under ten times. This chain joins TRBV11-2 and TRBJ1-2; D is undetermined. Germline V gives CDR1 SGHAT, CDR2 FQNNGV. V lost 5 bases, J lost 10 bases, and 17 bases lay in between. This CDR3 has 13 residues. The CDR3 reads CASSLGHQALYTF. CDR3 bases: TGTGCCAGCAGCCTAGGGCACCAGGCCCTCTACACCTTC.

This chain joins TRBV7-6 and TRBJ1-2; 8 bases agree with TRBD1. Germline V gives CDR1 SGHVS, CDR2 FNYEAQ. Germline trimming cut 5 bases from V and 1 base from J; bases unmatched to any gene: 6. This CDR3 has 15 amino acids. CDR3 nucleotides: TGTGCCAGCAGCCCCCGGACAGGGAATAACTATGGCTACACCTTC. Its protein product is CASSPRTGNNYGYTF. Drawing the rest from reference TRBV7-6 and TRBJ1-2, the complete variable domain is GAGVSQSPRYKVTKRGQDVALRCDPISGHVSLYWYRQALGQGPEFLTYFNYEAQQDKSGLPNDRFSAERPEGSISTLTIQRTEQRDSAMYRCASSPRTGNNYGYTFGSGTRLTVV.

This sequence joins TRBV4-1 and TRBJ2-7, with D hard to call. CDR1 and CDR2 (germline): MGHRA, YSYEKL. CDR3 length: 14 amino acids. V lost 4 bases and J 6 bases, leaving 16 bases between the germline ends. The CDR3 protein is CASSLNPLAAEQYF. CDR3 nucleotide sequence: TGCGCCAGCAGCCTAAACCCGCTGGCGGCCGAGCAGTACTTC.

This chain uses TRBV4-3 with TRBJ1-1; D may be TRBD1 (6 bases). V lost 6 bases and J 7 bases, leaving 21 bases between the germline ends. There are 15 residues in the CDR3. Per germline, CDR1 LGHNA and CDR2 YSLEER. CDR3 sequence reads: CASRGGAVGHHEAFF. In DNA form, the CDR3 reads TGCGCCAGCAGGGGGGGGGCCGTGGGCCACCATGAAGCTTTCTTT.

A word on this clone: The junction differs from germline at one of its ends, possibly a read error. V gene TRBV7-7 combines with J gene TRBJ2-5; 11 bases fit TRBD2. This CDR3 is built from 15 residues. Germline V lookup: CDR1 SSHAT, CDR2 FNYEAQ (reference sequence). In DNA form, the CDR3 reads TGTGCTAGCAGCTTAGCGGGGGGGGAGCAGGAGACCCAGTACTTC. It yields the protein CASSLAGGEQETQYF.

This rearrangement joins TRBV27 to TRBJ2-1; 9 positions match TRBD2. This CDR3 spans 15 amino acids. V lost 5 bases, J lost 4 bases, and 6 bases stayed unmatched. The germline V gene has CDR1 MNHEY and CDR2 SMNVEV (reference sequence). The CDR3 nucleotides are TGTGCCAGCAGTAAGGGACTAGCACTTTACAATGAGCAGTTCTTC. Translated, it gives CASSKGLALYNEQFF.